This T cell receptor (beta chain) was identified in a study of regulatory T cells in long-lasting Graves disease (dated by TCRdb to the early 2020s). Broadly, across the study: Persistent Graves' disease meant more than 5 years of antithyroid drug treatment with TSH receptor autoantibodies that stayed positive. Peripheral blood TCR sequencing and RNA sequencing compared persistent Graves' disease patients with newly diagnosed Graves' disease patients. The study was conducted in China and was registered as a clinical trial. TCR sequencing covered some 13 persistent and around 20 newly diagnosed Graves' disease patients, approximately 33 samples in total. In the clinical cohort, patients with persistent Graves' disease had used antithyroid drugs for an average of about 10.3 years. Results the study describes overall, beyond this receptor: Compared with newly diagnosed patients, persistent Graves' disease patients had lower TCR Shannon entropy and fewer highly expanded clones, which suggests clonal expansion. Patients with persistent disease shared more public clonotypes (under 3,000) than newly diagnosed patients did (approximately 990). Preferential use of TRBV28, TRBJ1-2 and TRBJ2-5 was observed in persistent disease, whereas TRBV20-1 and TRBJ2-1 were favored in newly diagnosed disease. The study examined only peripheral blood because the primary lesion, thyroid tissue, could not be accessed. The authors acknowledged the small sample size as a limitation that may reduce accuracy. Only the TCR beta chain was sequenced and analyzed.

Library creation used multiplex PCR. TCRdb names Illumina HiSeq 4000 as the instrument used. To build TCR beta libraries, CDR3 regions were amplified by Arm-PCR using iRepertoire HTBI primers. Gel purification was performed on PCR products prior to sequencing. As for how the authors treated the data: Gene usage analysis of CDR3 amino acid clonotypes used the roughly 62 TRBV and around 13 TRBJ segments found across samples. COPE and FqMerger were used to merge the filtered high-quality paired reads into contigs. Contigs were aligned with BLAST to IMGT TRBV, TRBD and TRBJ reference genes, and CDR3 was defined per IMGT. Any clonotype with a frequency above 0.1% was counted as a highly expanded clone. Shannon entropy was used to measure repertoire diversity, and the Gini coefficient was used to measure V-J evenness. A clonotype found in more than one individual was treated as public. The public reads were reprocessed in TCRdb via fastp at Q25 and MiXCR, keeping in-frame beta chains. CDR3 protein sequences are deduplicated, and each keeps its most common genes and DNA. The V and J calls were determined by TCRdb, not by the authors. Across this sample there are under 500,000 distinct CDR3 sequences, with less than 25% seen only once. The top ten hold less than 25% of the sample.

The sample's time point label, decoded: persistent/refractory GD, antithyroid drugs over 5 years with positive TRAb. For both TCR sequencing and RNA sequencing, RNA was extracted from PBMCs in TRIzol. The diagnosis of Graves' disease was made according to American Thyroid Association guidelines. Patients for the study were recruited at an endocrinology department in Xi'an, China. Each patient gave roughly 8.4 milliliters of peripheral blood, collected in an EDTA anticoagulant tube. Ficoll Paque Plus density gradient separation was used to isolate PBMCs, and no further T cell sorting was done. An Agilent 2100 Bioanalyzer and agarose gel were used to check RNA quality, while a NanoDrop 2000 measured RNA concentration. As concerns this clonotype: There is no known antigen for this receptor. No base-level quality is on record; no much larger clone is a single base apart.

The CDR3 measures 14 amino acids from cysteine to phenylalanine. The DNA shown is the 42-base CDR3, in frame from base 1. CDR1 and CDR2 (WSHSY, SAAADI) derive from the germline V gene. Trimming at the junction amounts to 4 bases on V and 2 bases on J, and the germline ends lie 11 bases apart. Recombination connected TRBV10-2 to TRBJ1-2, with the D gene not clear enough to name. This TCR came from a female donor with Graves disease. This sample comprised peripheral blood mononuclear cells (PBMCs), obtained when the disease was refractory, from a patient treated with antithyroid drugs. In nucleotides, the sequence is TGCGCCAGCAGTGCTCGAGTAGAGAACTATGGCTACACCTTC. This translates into CASSARVENYGYTF.